The 22 T cell receptor beta chains presented below share a single source sample, sequenced in a study of blood T cells in healthy people across ages. Primed by a sample-barcoded 5' primer and a J-beta primer mix, a second PCR proceeded for about 7 to 12 cycles. TCRdb redid the calling of the 5' RACE reads with MiXCR, one entry per CDR3 protein. This sample yields approximately 780,000 distinct CDR3 sequences, of which roughly 24% are seen a single time; 2.5% to 3.5% belongs to the top ten. These same data were also listed under a study on T cells of mothers and their children.

Sequences were obtained from blood. The source of these receptors is a boy under 18 in good health.

This chain uses TRBV6-5 with TRBJ1-2, with unresolved D. Germline V gene lookup returns CDR1 MNHEY and CDR2 SVGAGI. Trimming removed 2 bases at V and 2 bases at J, with 6 bases between. The CDR3 sequence is 13 residues long. CDR3 bases: TGTGCCAGCAGTTACGCCTCAAACTATGGCTACACCTTC. Translated, it gives CASSYASNYGYTF.

This clonotype has more than one count but fewer than ten. V and J are TRBV10-3 and TRBJ2-7; either TRBD1 or TRBD2 may supply D (5 bases each). Trimming shortened V by 3 bases and J by 3 bases, and 18 bases separated the two germline ends. CDR1 ENHRY and CDR2 SYGVKD come from the germline V gene. The CDR3 is 16 residues long. The chain's CDR3 is CAISEQGLGTDYEQYF. Written as DNA, the CDR3 is TGTGCCATCAGTGAACAAGGGTTGGGGACCGACTACGAGCAGTACTTC.

This chain uses TRBV20-1 with TRBJ2-3; 15 positions agree with TRBD2. The trim removed 5 bases at V and 2 bases at J, leaving 5 bases unmatched. This CDR3 is 16 amino acids long. Looked up from germline, CDR1 is DFQATT and CDR2 is SNEGSKA (reference sequence). The CDR3 spells CSAPGLAGGFTDTQYF. As DNA, the CDR3 is TGCAGTGCTCCTGGACTAGCGGGGGGGTTCACAGATACGCAGTATTTT.

The chain links TRBV7-2 to TRBJ2-2, with D tentatively TRBD1 (6 bases). Germline V lookup: CDR1 SGHTA, CDR2 FQGNSA. Deletions cut 4 bases from V and 6 bases from J, with 12 bases between. The CDR3 loop spans 14 amino acids. The CDR3: CASSSQGWSGELFF. The CDR3 nucleotides read TGTGCCAGCAGCTCCCAGGGGTGGTCCGGGGAGCTGTTTTTT. Looking up the rest from reference TRBV7-2 and TRBJ2-2 gives the full variable domain: GAGVSQSPSNKVTEKGKDVELRCDPISGHTALYWYRQSLGQGLEFLIYFQGNSAPDKSGLPSDRFSAERTGGSVSTLTIQRTQQEDSAVYLCASSSQGWSGELFFGEGSRLTVL.

The chain links TRBV18 to TRBJ1-1; a weak D match, TRBD1 (5 bases). V gave up 2 bases and J gave up 0 bases, with 7 bases separating them. Looked up from germline, CDR1 is KGHSH and CDR2 is LQKENI. The CDR3 is 14 residues long. The CDR3 bases are TGTGCCAGCTCACCAGGGGCCATGAACACTGAAGCTTTCTTT. Translated: CASSPGAMNTEAFF.

The chain employs TRBV20-1 and TRBJ1-1; D ambiguous. The CDR3 totals 11 residues. Germline CDR1 and CDR2: DFQATT and SNEGSKA (reference sequence). V dropped 3 bases and J dropped 5 bases, with 7 bases sitting between them. The CDR3: CSARAPTEAFF. In nucleotides, the CDR3 is TGCAGTGCTAGGGCACCGACTGAAGCTTTCTTT.

V is TRBV27 and J is TRBJ1-6; D remains unclear. Trimming removed 2 bases from V and 4 bases from J, with 15 bases in between. This CDR3 has 17 residues. Germline assignment: CDR1 MNHEY and CDR2 SMNVEV (reference sequence). The CDR3 nucleotides are TGTGCCAGCAGTTTACGGGCCCGAGGAGATTATAATTCACCCCTCCACTTT. It is translated as CASSLRARGDYNSPLHF.

V and J are TRBV20-1 and TRBJ2-3; tentative D call: TRBD2 (5 bases). Germline V CDR1 and CDR2: DFQATT, SNEGSKA (reference sequence). CDR3 length equals 12 residues. Trimming cost V 6 bases and J 3 bases, with 10 bases left between them. CDR3 region: CSAPRGTDTQYF. The DNA for the CDR3 is TGCAGTGCCCCCCGCGGGACAGATACGCAGTATTTT.

This chain joins TRBV11-1 and TRBJ2-5; weak D call: TRBD2 (5 bases). V lost 4 bases, J lost 5 bases, and 17 bases lay in between. Germline CDR1 reads SGHAT; CDR2 reads FQDESV (reference sequence). The CDR3 contains 15 residues. CDR3 loop: CASSSAGKQRETQYF. The CDR3 nucleotides read TGTGCCAGCAGCTCAGCAGGAAAACAGCGGGAGACCCAGTACTTC. Using reference TRBV11-1 and TRBJ2-5 for the parts outside the CDR3, the full variable domain is EAEVAQSPRYKITEKSQAVAFWCDPISGHATLYWYRQILGQGPELLVQFQDESVVDDSQLPKDRFSAERLKGVDSTLKIQPAELGDSAMYLCASSSAGKQRETQYFGPGTRLLVL.

This clonotype was counted ten times or more. This sequence joins TRBV2 and TRBJ2-5, with TRBD2 matching over 15 bases. Germline trimming cut 10 bases from V and 5 bases from J; bases unmatched to any gene: 14. Germline assignment: CDR1 SNHLY and CDR2 FYNNEI. The CDR3 has 17 residues. The CDR3 loop is CAIRGGLAGGHSETQYF. The CDR3 DNA reads as TGTGCCATAAGAGGGGGACTAGCGGGGGGCCACAGCGAGACCCAGTACTTC.

The CDR3 loop is CASSYQGAKNIQYF. The CDR3 coding sequence is TGTGCCAGCAGCTACCAGGGGGCCAAAAACATTCAGTACTTC. The gene calls are TRBV27 and TRBJ2-4, with D perhaps TRBD1 (6 bases). The germline gives CDR1 MNHEY, CDR2 SMNVEV (reference sequence). V lost 6 bases to trimming and J lost 1 base, with 10 bases between them. This CDR3 is built from 14 residues.

This sequence joins TRBV3-1 and TRBJ2-5, with 9 bases fitting TRBD2. Germline values: CDR1 LGHDT, CDR2 YNNKEL (reference sequence). Trimming at V came to 7 bases and at J to 2 bases, leaving 5 bases not matched to a gene. The CDR3 covers 14 residues. The CDR3 region has the DNA TGTGCCAGCAAGCGAAGCGGGGGGCAAGAGACCCAGTACTTC. Residues: CASKRSGGQETQYF.

CDR3 in DNA: TGCAGCCTCGGGGCGGGGGGGTACCAAGAGACCCAGTACTTC. Its translation is CSLGAGGYQETQYF. The chain links TRBV29-1 to TRBJ2-5; the match to TRBD2 covers 9 bases. Losses at the gene ends were 8 bases for V and 0 bases for J; bases not matched to a gene: 7. The CDR3 spans 14 residues. CDR1 SQVTM and CDR2 ANQGSEA come from the germline V gene.

J is TRBJ1-6 and V is TRBV3-1; D call uncertain. Germline lookup yields CDR1 LGHDT and CDR2 YNNKEL (reference sequence). V lost 1 base, J lost 0 bases, and 10 bases lay in between. The CDR3 totals 17 residues. CDR3 region: CASSQGIVSSYNSPLHF. The DNA of the CDR3 is TGTGCCAGCAGCCAAGGGATTGTTAGCTCCTATAATTCACCCCTCCACTTT.

The rearrangement joins TRBV9 to TRBJ1-2, with TRBD1 as a possible D gene (5 bases). This CDR3 is built from 16 residues. Germline values: CDR1 SGDLS, CDR2 YYNGEE. The V end was cut by 0 bases, the J end by 6 bases, with 18 bases between. CDR3 sequence reads: CASSVAGQGNYDGYTF. The CDR3 DNA sequence: TGTGCCAGCAGCGTAGCCGGGCAGGGAAACTATGATGGCTACACCTTC. The variable domain in full, with the rest retrieved from reference TRBV9 and TRBJ1-2, is DSGVTQTPKHLITATGQRVTLRCSPRSGDLSVYWYQQSLDQGLQFLIQYYNGEERAKGNILERFSAQQFPDLHSELNLSSLELGDSALYFCASSVAGQGNYDGYTFGSGTRLTVV.

There are a few counts of this clonotype. The chain combines TRBV5-1 with TRBJ2-2; the D gene is possibly TRBD1 (6 bases). Germline CDR1 is SGHRS and CDR2 is YFSETQ. With 4 bases removed from V and 3 bases from J, the gap between germline ends came to 10 bases. The CDR3 length is 14 residues. The chain's CDR3 is CASSRSGDTGELFF. The CDR3 DNA sequence: TGCGCCAGCAGCCGGTCAGGGGACACCGGGGAGCTGTTTTTT.

The V gene is TRBV7-2, the J gene TRBJ2-3, with TRBD2 matching 9 bases. Per germline, CDR1 SGHTA and CDR2 FQGNSA. The V segment lost 0 bases and the J segment 2 bases; nucleotides outside the gene matches: 9. The CDR3 has 18 amino acids. CDR3 in DNA: TGTGCCAGCAGCTTAGCGGGCGGGGGGGCTTCTCCCACAGATACGCAGTATTTT. Its protein product is CASSLAGGGASPTDTQYF.

The chain couples TRBV7-9 to TRBJ2-7, with unresolved D. This CDR3 spans 15 amino acids. The ends were cut back, 1 base at V and 6 bases at J, with 16 bases in the middle. The germline V gene has CDR1 SEHNR and CDR2 FQNEAQ (reference sequence). The CDR3, as DNA: TGTGCCAGCAGCTTAGGAGACGCTGGTTTGGGCGAGCAGTACTTC. As protein: CASSLGDAGLGEQYF. Full variable domain (remainder filled in from reference TRBV7-9 and TRBJ2-7): DTGVSQNPRHKITKRGQNVTFRCDPISEHNRLYWYRQTLGQGPEFLTYFQNEAQLEKSRLLSDRFSAERPKGSFSTLEIQRTEQGDSAMYLCASSLGDAGLGEQYFGPGTRLTVT.

The V call is TRBV5-6, the J call TRBJ1-2; D possibly corresponds to TRBD1 (6 bases). The V and J ends lost 2 bases and 8 bases respectively, with 16 bases between them. This CDR3 spans 14 amino acids. Looked up from germline, CDR1 is SGHDT and CDR2 is YYEEEE. CDR3 sequence reads: CASSLSPSGEGYTF. The CDR3, as DNA: TGTGCCAGCAGCTTATCCCCGTCAGGGGAAGGCTACACCTTC.

The rearrangement links TRBV6-2 or TRBV6-3 to TRBJ1-1; 7 positions match TRBD1. The CDR3 sequence is 15 residues long. Germline CDR1 is MNHEY and CDR2 is SVGEGT. Losses at the gene ends were 7 bases for V and 0 bases for J; bases not matched to a gene: 8. This CDR3 is CASTDRVGMNTEAFF. The CDR3 DNA reads TGTGCCAGCACCGACAGGGTTGGAATGAACACTGAAGCTTTCTTT.

The chain uses TRBV7-9 and TRBJ2-5; D is uncertain. There are 14 residues in the CDR3. V was shortened by 0 bases and J by 5 bases, with 10 bases between the two germline ends. From germline, CDR1 is SEHNR and CDR2 FQNEAQ (reference sequence). CDR3 in DNA: TGTGCCAGCAGCTTAGCCCAGACGTTTGAGACCCAGTACTTC. As protein: CASSLAQTFETQYF.

This chain connects TRBV6-2 or TRBV6-3 to TRBJ2-4, with D possibly being TRBD2 (5 bases). Trimming left V 4 bases short and J 1 base short, with 17 bases between. The germline CDR1 and CDR2 sequences are MNHEY and SVGEGT. The CDR3 is 17 residues long. The CDR3 sequence: CASSSEDWAGAKNIQYF. The CDR3 DNA reads TGTGCCAGCAGTTCCGAGGATTGGGCGGGCGCCAAAAACATTCAGTACTTC.